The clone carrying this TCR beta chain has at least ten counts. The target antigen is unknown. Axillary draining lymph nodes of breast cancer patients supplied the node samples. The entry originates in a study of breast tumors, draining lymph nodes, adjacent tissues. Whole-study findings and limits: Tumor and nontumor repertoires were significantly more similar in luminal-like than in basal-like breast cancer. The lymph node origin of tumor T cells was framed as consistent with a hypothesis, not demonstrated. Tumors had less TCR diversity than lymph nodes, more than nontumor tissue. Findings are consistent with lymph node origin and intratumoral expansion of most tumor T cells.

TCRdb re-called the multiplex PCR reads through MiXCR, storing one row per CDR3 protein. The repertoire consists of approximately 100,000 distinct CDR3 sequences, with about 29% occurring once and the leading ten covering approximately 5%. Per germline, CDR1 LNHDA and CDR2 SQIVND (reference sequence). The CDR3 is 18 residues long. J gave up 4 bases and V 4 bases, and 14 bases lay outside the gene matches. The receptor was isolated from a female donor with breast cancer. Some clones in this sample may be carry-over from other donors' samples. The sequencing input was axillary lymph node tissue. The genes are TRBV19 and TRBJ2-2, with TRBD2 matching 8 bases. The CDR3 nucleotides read TGTGCCAGTAGTAAAACCCCTACGGTTCTAGCGGGCACCGGGGAGCTGTTTTTT. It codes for CASSKTPTVLAGTGELFF. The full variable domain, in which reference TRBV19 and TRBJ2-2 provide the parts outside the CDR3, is DGGITQSPKYLFRKEGQNVTLSCEQNLNHDAMYWYRQDPGQGLRLIYYSQIVNDFQKGDIAEGYSVSREKKESFPLTVTSAQKNPTAFYLCASSKTPTVLAGTGELFFGEGSRLTVL.